Sequencing of this T cell receptor (beta chain) was carried out in a study of T-cell memory formation after mild COVID-19. Whole-study findings and limits: Cross-reactive memory appears to have joined, as suggested by some responding clones showing up in pre-infection memory. What remained unconfirmed was the SARS-CoV-2 specificity of second-wave clones peaking on day 37. Clones that shrank (day 15 to 85) were balanced CD4/CD8, whereas later expanders leaned CD4+.

Germline V gene data show CDR1 as SGHRS and CDR2 as YFSETQ. Germline trimming cut 2 bases from V and 7 bases from J; bases unmatched to any gene: 9. This CDR3 has 14 residues. Constant-segment primers were used for 5'RACE, and the resulting TCR alpha and TCR beta cDNA libraries carried sample barcodes and UMIs. MiXCR, run by TCRdb on the 5' RACE reads, gives a single entry per CDR3 protein. The table lists 150,000 to 200,000 distinct CDR3 sequences, about a fifth of them singletons. As regards this clonotype: Its antigen is unknown.

The chain uses TRBV5-1 and TRBJ2-7, with TRBD2 matching over 7 bases. This TCR came from an adult woman who had mild COVID-19 (a few samples of this study predate the infection). Cell type and time point are not known. The sample taken for sequencing was PBMCs or a T cell subset sorted from them (not recorded which). For the CDR3, the DNA is TGCGCCAGCAGCTTAGCTTGGGGGGGTATTGAGCAGTACTTC. Its protein product is CASSLAWGGIEQYF.